Following are 29 T cell receptor beta chains from one sample sequenced in a study of graft-versus-host responses after intestinal transplantation. Profiling relied on immunoSEQ multiplex PCR, and the TCRdb table lists in-frame clones only, not all of them. This sample has 25,000 to 30,000 clones, with 85% to 95% found just once. Source: PBMCs, taken 18 days after transplant. Every receptor here comes from a human patient who received an intestinal transplant, so some T cells may come from the graft donor.

V usage is TRBV7-8 and J usage is TRBJ2-5; D is unresolved. Germline V lookup: CDR1 SGHVS, CDR2 FQNEAQ. There are 16 residues in the CDR3. The V end lost 3 bases, the J end lost 5 bases, and 19 bases lay between the germline ends. For the CDR3, the DNA is TGTGCCAGCAGCTTGGGCCTGGGGTTCTCAGGTGAGACCCAGTACTTC. Protein: CASSLGLGFSGETQYF.

J is TRBJ2-7 and V is TRBV27; 7 bases fit TRBD1. V shed 4 bases, J shed 2 bases, and the junction held 2 bases outside the gene matches. Germline CDR1 is MNHEY and CDR2 is SMNVEV (reference sequence). This CDR3 has 13 amino acids. CDR3 amino acids: CASSSGGPYEQYF. DNA of the CDR3: TGTGCCAGCAGTTCAGGGGGTCCCTACGAGCAGTACTTC.

The chain is built from TRBV4-2 and TRBJ2-5; D not certain. V gave up 1 base and J gave up 3 bases, with 6 bases separating them. CDR1 LGHNA and CDR2 YNFKEQ come from the germline V gene. The CDR3 runs to 13 residues. For the CDR3, the DNA is TGTGCCAGCAGCCAAGGCGACAAAGAGACCCAGTACTTC. Its protein product is CASSQGDKETQYF.

The chain recombines TRBV19 with TRBJ2-1, with 9 bases identical to TRBD1. V shed 6 bases, J shed 6 bases, and the junction held 15 bases outside the gene matches. This CDR3 is built from 17 residues. CDR1 LNHDA and CDR2 SQIVND come from the germline V gene (reference sequence). In DNA, the CDR3 is TGTGCCAGTAGGGGGACAGGGTTAATCATAGAGTCCAATGAGCAGTTCTTC. Its protein is CASRGTGLIIESNEQFF.

This clone was recorded once. The rearrangement links TRBV7-3 to TRBJ2-1; the D gene could be TRBD1 or TRBD2 (5 bases each). Trimming stripped 4 bases from V and 6 bases from J, with 10 bases between. This CDR3 has 13 residues. From germline, CDR1 is SGHTA and CDR2 FQGTGA. CDR3 residues: CASSSEGPNEQFF. Written as DNA, the CDR3 is TGTGCCAGCAGCTCCGAGGGACCCAATGAGCAGTTCTTC.

The chain joins TRBV7-8 to TRBJ2-7; 8 bases agree with TRBD1. Unmatched junction bases numbered 9, after V lost 4 bases and J lost 4 bases. Germline CDR1 reads SGHVS; CDR2 reads FQNEAQ. The CDR3 runs to 15 residues. For the CDR3, the DNA is TGTGCCAGCAGCTACAATGGACAGGGTGTTTACGAGCAGTACTTC. Residues: CASSYNGQGVYEQYF.

This chain uses TRBV21-1 with TRBJ2-2; TRBD1, the table's D call, was not compared with the DNA. TRBV21-1 is a pseudogene. This CDR3 has 14 residues. CDR3 region: CASDRGRSTGELFF. In DNA, the CDR3 is TGTGCCAGCGACAGGGGGCGGAGCACCGGGGAGCTGTTTTTT.

The chain joins TRBV5-6 to TRBJ2-3; no clear D. Germline CDR1 is SGHDT and CDR2 is YYEEEE. The germline V and J ends were trimmed by 2 bases and 3 bases, with 4 bases remaining between them. The CDR3 has 12 amino acids. Written as DNA, the CDR3 is TGTGCCAGCAGCTTTGATACAGATACGCAGTATTTT. It yields the protein CASSFDTDTQYF.

The sample holds a few counts of this clone. The genes are TRBV19 and TRBJ2-3; D may be TRBD1 or TRBD2 (6 bases each). Trimming removed 6 bases from V and 4 bases from J, with 14 bases in between. The CDR3 contains 14 residues. The V gene's germline CDR1 is LNHDA and CDR2 SQIVND (reference sequence). CDR3 protein: CASRVGGYADTQYF. The CDR3 DNA is TGTGCCAGTAGAGTCGGGGGCTACGCAGATACGCAGTATTTT.

The chain links TRBV2 to TRBJ1-3; D not certain. Trimming stripped 7 bases from V and 4 bases from J, with 20 bases between. In germline, CDR1 is SNHLY, CDR2 FYNNEI. This CDR3 comprises 16 residues. The CDR3 nucleotides read TGTGCCAGCACCGACACCCGACAAGGGCCAGGAAACACCATATATTTT. It specifies CASTDTRQGPGNTIYF.

Of note for this clone: Other DNA sequences in this sample translate to the same CDR3. This chain links TRBV18 with TRBJ2-7, with D possibly matching TRBD1 (6 bases). The germline V gene encodes CDR1 KGHSH and CDR2 LQKENI. Trimming removed 3 bases from V and 3 bases from J, with 9 bases in between. This CDR3 contains 13 residues. CDR3 protein: CASSPPDSYEQYF. The CDR3 region has the DNA TGTGCCAGCTCACCGCCGGACAGCTACGAGCAGTACTTC.

This clone is a singleton in its sample. The V gene is TRBV5-6, the J gene TRBJ1-6, with 7 bases aligning to TRBD1. The CDR3 runs 14 residues. V dropped 5 bases and J dropped 5; count of bases not matched to a gene: 4. The germline V gene encodes CDR1 SGHDT and CDR2 YYEEEE. The CDR3 loop is CASRRTGDNSPLHF. The DNA for the CDR3 is TGTGCCAGCAGGAGGACAGGAGATAATTCACCCCTCCACTTT.

V is TRBV11-2 and J is TRBJ2-5; D perhaps matches TRBD2 (7 bases). CDR1 is SGHAT and CDR2 is FQNNGV in the germline V gene. Trimming took 4 bases from V and 5 from J, leaving 14 bases between them. This CDR3 has 14 residues. The CDR3 region is CASSWGGAEETQYF. In nucleotides, the CDR3 is TGTGCCAGCAGCTGGGGGGGGGCGGAGGAGACCCAGTACTTC.

This clone came up once. V is TRBV30 and J is TRBJ1-3; no definite D call. Trimming pared 3 bases from V and 0 bases from J, leaving 18 bases between. Germline V CDR1 and CDR2: GTSNPN, SVGIG (reference sequence). The CDR3 has 17 residues. CDR3 nucleotide sequence: TGTGCCTGGAGAACCCCCCAAGGACGCATCTCTGGAAACACCATATATTTT. Protein product: CAWRTPQGRISGNTIYF.

This chain uses TRBV6-1 with TRBJ1-2; D is possibly TRBD1 (5 bases). The CDR3 is 14 amino acids. Per the germline V gene, CDR1 is MNHNS and CDR2 is SASEGT. Trimming stripped 2 bases from V and 6 bases from J, with 13 bases between. The CDR3 protein is CASSETRGLDGYTF. The CDR3 DNA sequence: TGTGCCAGCAGTGAAACCCGGGGACTGGATGGCTACACCTTC.

CDR3 in amino acids: CASRPPGRYNEQFF. The CDR3 nucleotides are TGTGCCAGCAGGCCTCCGGGCCGCTACAATGAGCAGTTCTTC. V and J are TRBV11-2 and TRBJ2-1; D not resolved. The CDR3 has 14 amino acids. V gave up 6 bases and J gave up 3 bases, with 12 bases separating them. CDR1 is SGHAT and CDR2 is FQNNGV in the germline V gene.

V is TRBV2 and J is TRBJ1-5; TRBD1 aligns across 9 bases. Germline trimming cut 7 bases from V and 4 bases from J; bases unmatched to any gene: 8. Germline CDR1 reads SNHLY; CDR2 reads FYNNEI. This CDR3 has 15 amino acids. The CDR3 DNA is TGTGCCAGCAAATCTGAACAGGGGGCAAATCAGCCCCAGCATTTT. Translation gives CASKSEQGANQPQHF.

There are a few counts of this clone. V is TRBV28 and J is TRBJ1-5; D is possibly TRBD1 (6 bases). The ends were cut back, 10 bases at V and 7 bases at J, with 23 bases in the middle. CDR3 size: 15 residues. The germline gives CDR1 MDHEN, CDR2 SYDVKM. The CDR3, as DNA: TGTGCCACGCCCGTCCTGAGGGGGGCCGTACAGCCCCAGCATTTT. Its protein is CATPVLRGAVQPQHF.

The CDR3 sequence is CASSLGRGNTGELFF. The DNA for the CDR3 is TGTGCCAGCAGCTTGGGGCGGGGGAACACCGGGGAGCTGTTTTTT. The V and J genes are TRBV5-6 and TRBJ2-2; possibly TRBD2 for D (6 bases). V was trimmed by 0 bases and J by 1 base, leaving 7 bases between them. The CDR3 runs 15 residues. Per germline, CDR1 SGHDT and CDR2 YYEEEE.

This chain links TRBV7-9 with TRBJ2-1; D gene unclear. CDR1 is SEHNR and CDR2 is FQNEAQ in the germline V gene (reference sequence). The CDR3 extends over 10 amino acids. V lost 10 bases and J 9 bases, leaving 10 bases between the germline ends. CDR3 amino acids: CATEGSEQFF. The CDR3 DNA sequence: TGTGCCACCGAAGGCAGTGAGCAGTTCTTC.

The J gene is TRBJ1-2, the V gene TRBV4-1, with a weak D call TRBD1 (5 bases). V lost 2 bases to trimming and J lost 8 bases, with 18 bases between them. Germline V gene lookup returns CDR1 MGHRA and CDR2 YSYEKL. This CDR3 contains 15 residues. The CDR3 DNA reads as TGCGCCAGCAGCCAAACGGGACGCGCCGTAGGGGGCTACACCTTC. Translation: CASSQTGRAVGGYTF.

The V gene is TRBV27, the J gene TRBJ2-4; 7 bases align to TRBD2. The germline V gene encodes CDR1 MNHEY and CDR2 SMNVEV (reference sequence). The junction had 7 bases not matched to a gene; V was cut back by 4 bases and J by 7 bases. The CDR3 is made up of 14 amino acids. CDR3 in DNA: TGTGCCAGCAGTTACGTGGGGGGGGTCAACATTCAGTACTTC. Translating it yields CASSYVGGVNIQYF.

On this clone: Sequence at one end of the junction differs from germline and may be a read error. The chain couples TRBV19 to TRBJ1-6; D gene uncertain. The CDR3 is 15 residues long. CDR1 is LNHDA, CDR2 SQIVND, per germline (reference sequence). The CDR3: CASGETGGYNPPLHF. The CDR3 DNA follows: TGTGCCAGTGGGGAAACTGGAGGTTATAATCCACCCCTCCACTTT.

In regard to this clone: Germline and junction disagree at one end, which may indicate a read error. Within the sample, other DNA sequences also encode this same CDR3. The J gene is TRBJ1-2, the V gene TRBV5-4; D ambiguous. The CDR3 is made up of 15 amino acids. From germline, CDR1 is SGHNT and CDR2 YYREEE (reference sequence). In nucleotides, the CDR3 is TGTGCCAGCAGCTTGGGCACGATCCCCAACTATGGCTATACCTTC. It encodes CASSLGTIPNYGYTF.

The CDR3: CASSQEGTGGPPRAFF. The CDR3 DNA is TGTGCCAGCAGCCAAGAAGGGACAGGGGGTCCCCCACGAGCTTTCTTT. This chain joins TRBV4-2 and TRBJ1-1, with 11 bases lining up with TRBD1. V lost 0 bases and J lost 10; bases outside the gene matches: 10. This CDR3 is built from 16 residues. The V gene's germline CDR1 is LGHNA and CDR2 YNFKEQ.

The chain employs TRBV9 and TRBJ2-1; D remains unclear. This CDR3 contains 11 residues. Germline V gives CDR1 SGDLS, CDR2 YYNGEE. Trimming stripped 3 bases from V and 5 bases from J, with 3 bases between. The CDR3 sequence: CASSGDNEQFF. DNA for the CDR3: TGTGCCAGCAGCGGAGACAATGAGCAGTTCTTC.

The J gene is TRBJ1-2, the V gene TRBV4-1; D is unclear. The CDR3 is made up of 15 amino acids. Germline V gives CDR1 MGHRA, CDR2 YSYEKL. V lost 1 base and J 4 bases, leaving 13 bases between the germline ends. CDR3 sequence reads: CASSQVHGVGYGYTF. The CDR3 DNA reads as TGCGCCAGCAGCCAAGTTCACGGGGTGGGCTATGGCTACACCTTC.

V is TRBV6-1 and J is TRBJ1-2; 7 positions agree with TRBD1. Germline CDR1 MNHNS, CDR2 SASEGT. J lost 3 bases, V lost 4 bases, and 5 bases had no gene match. There are 14 residues in the CDR3. The CDR3 here is CASSVSGGDYGYTF. DNA of the CDR3: TGTGCCAGCAGTGTGTCAGGGGGGGACTATGGCTACACCTTC.

The chain carries TRBV5-5 and TRBJ2-7; tentatively, D is TRBD2 (6 bases). V lost 0 bases and J 6 bases, leaving 13 bases between the germline ends. CDR3 length: 14 amino acids. Germline lookup yields CDR1 SGHKS and CDR2 YYEKEE (reference sequence). The CDR3 bases are TGTGCCAGCAGCTTGGCGGGGGAACGGGTCGAGCAGTACTTC. Encoded protein: CASSLAGERVEQYF.